This is a list of T cell receptor beta chains from one sample in a study of human T cells and chemical hapten exposure. One entry per CDR3 protein, called by TCRdb with MiXCR from the RACE reads. The profile covers some 94,000 distinct CDR3 sequences, with around an eighth appearing a single time and approximately 2.1% taken by the ten largest. Specimen: whole blood, collected in connection with sensitization to the hapten diphenylcyclopropenone (DPC). These TCRs come from a woman aged 40 to 50 with alopecia areata. Some clones in this sample may be carry-over from other donors' samples. The CDR3 runs from the conserved cysteine through the conserved F or W. A D gene is named only where the DNA matches it firmly. Where a row states a size, it is once, few, many or the class of an expanded clone; other rows omit it.

clone_size: many; d_call: TRBD1; j_call: TRBJ1-1; v_call: TRBV7-6; cdr3_aa: CASTLGSQGTTEAFF; cdr3_nt: TGTGCCAGCACCCTGGGATCACAGGGGACCACTGAAGCTTTCTTT
clone_size: .; d_call: TRBD2; j_call: TRBJ2-7; v_call: TRBV3-1; cdr3_aa: CASSQGGGRLDF; cdr3_nt: TGTGCCAGCAGCCAGGGGGGCGGGAGGCTGGACTTC
clone_size: few; d_call: .; j_call: TRBJ2-6; v_call: TRBV10-3; cdr3_aa: CAISGSYSGANVLTF; cdr3_nt: TGTGCCATCAGCGGGAGTTACTCTGGGGCCAACGTCCTGACTTTC
clone_size: few; d_call: .; j_call: TRBJ1-1; v_call: TRBV6-2/TRBV6-3; cdr3_aa: CASSYSQLNTEAFF; cdr3_nt: TGTGCCAGCAGTTACTCGCAGCTGAACACTGAAGCTTTCTTT
clone_size: many; d_call: TRBD1; j_call: TRBJ2-7; v_call: TRBV28; cdr3_aa: CASRWTGAYEQYF; cdr3_nt: TGTGCCAGCAGATGGACAGGGGCCTACGAGCAGTACTTC
clone_size: few; d_call: .; j_call: TRBJ1-1; v_call: TRBV12-3/TRBV12-4; cdr3_aa: CASRPQLGNTEAFF; cdr3_nt: TGTGCCAGCAGGCCGCAACTGGGTAACACTGAAGCTTTCTTT
clone_size: .; d_call: .; j_call: TRBJ2-3; v_call: TRBV5-1; cdr3_aa: CASSLGGTADTQYF; cdr3_nt: TGCGCCAGCAGCTTGGGGGGGACTGCAGATACGCAGTATTTT
clone_size: .; d_call: TRBD2; j_call: TRBJ2-5; v_call: TRBV6-2/TRBV6-3; cdr3_aa: CASSGGLAWKETQYF; cdr3_nt: TGTGCCAGCAGCGGTGGACTAGCCTGGAAAGAGACCCAGTACTTC
clone_size: .; d_call: .; j_call: TRBJ2-5; v_call: TRBV9; cdr3_aa: CASSTRDWSETQYF; cdr3_nt: TGTGCCAGCAGTACACGGGACTGGAGTGAGACCCAGTACTTC
clone_size: .; d_call: .; j_call: TRBJ2-1; v_call: TRBV29-1; cdr3_aa: CSVEGQGLNEQFF; cdr3_nt: TGCAGCGTTGAAGGACAGGGACTCAATGAGCAGTTCTTC
clone_size: .; d_call: .; j_call: TRBJ2-7; v_call: TRBV24-1; cdr3_aa: CATSGAGDYEQYF; cdr3_nt: TGTGCCACCAGTGGCGCAGGAGACTACGAGCAGTACTTC
clone_size: .; d_call: .; j_call: TRBJ2-7; v_call: TRBV21-1; cdr3_aa: CASSPQVTRGPSYEQYF; cdr3_nt: TGTGCCAGCAGCCCACAAGTTACGAGAGGGCCATCCTACGAGCAGTACTTC
clone_size: few; d_call: .; j_call: TRBJ1-1; v_call: TRBV27; cdr3_aa: CASSQQGRMNTEAFF; cdr3_nt: TGTGCCAGCAGTCAACAGGGACGGATGAACACTGAAGCTTTCTTT
clone_size: few; d_call: .; j_call: TRBJ1-5; v_call: TRBV20-1; cdr3_aa: CSASPGVDQPQHF; cdr3_nt: TGCAGTGCTTCGCCAGGGGTTGATCAGCCCCAGCATTTT
clone_size: .; d_call: TRBD2; j_call: TRBJ2-1; v_call: TRBV6-4; cdr3_aa: CASSPSGTTNEQFF; cdr3_nt: TGTGCCAGCAGTCCCTCCGGGACTACCAACGAGCAGTTCTTC
clone_size: few; d_call: .; j_call: TRBJ2-3; v_call: TRBV6-1; cdr3_aa: CASSKDRSGITDTQYF; cdr3_nt: TGTGCCAGCAGTAAAGACAGGTCGGGGATCACAGATACGCAGTATTTT
clone_size: .; d_call: TRBD2; j_call: TRBJ2-1; v_call: TRBV20-1; cdr3_aa: CSARGQTSGDYNEQFF; cdr3_nt: TGCAGTGCTAGGGGGCAAACTAGCGGGGACTACAATGAGCAGTTCTTC
clone_size: few; d_call: .; j_call: TRBJ2-7; v_call: TRBV12-3/TRBV12-4; cdr3_aa: CASRRDFQLVPYEQYF; cdr3_nt: TGTGCCAGCAGGAGGGACTTCCAGCTGGTGCCCTACGAGCAGTACTTC
clone_size: .; d_call: .; j_call: TRBJ1-6; v_call: TRBV7-2; cdr3_aa: CASSPTPAVYNSPLHF; cdr3_nt: TGTGCCAGCAGCCCTACACCGGCAGTTTATAATTCACCCCTCCACTTT
clone_size: .; d_call: .; j_call: TRBJ2-5; v_call: TRBV29-1; cdr3_aa: CSVGRETQYF; cdr3_nt: TGCAGCGTCGGACGGGAGACCCAGTACTTC
clone_size: many; d_call: .; j_call: TRBJ2-6; v_call: TRBV4-3; cdr3_aa: CASSQDIRGAGANVLTF; cdr3_nt: TGCGCCAGCAGCCAAGATATAAGAGGGGCTGGGGCCAACGTCCTGACTTTC
clone_size: few; d_call: TRBD2; j_call: TRBJ2-5; v_call: TRBV28; cdr3_aa: CASSAAGGQETQYF; cdr3_nt: TGTGCCAGCAGTGCAGCGGGAGGGCAAGAGACCCAGTACTTC
clone_size: .; d_call: .; j_call: TRBJ1-2; v_call: TRBV28; cdr3_aa: CASNPGLGYGYTF; cdr3_nt: TGTGCCAGCAATCCAGGGTTAGGCTATGGCTACACCTTC
clone_size: few; d_call: .; j_call: TRBJ1-3; v_call: TRBV10-3; cdr3_aa: CAITDADSGNTIYF; cdr3_nt: TGTGCCATCACCGACGCTGACTCTGGAAACACCATATATTTT
clone_size: .; d_call: .; j_call: TRBJ2-5; v_call: TRBV7-2; cdr3_aa: CASSFGGETQYF; cdr3_nt: TGTGCCAGCAGCTTCGGTGGGGAGACCCAGTACTTC
clone_size: .; d_call: TRBD2; j_call: TRBJ2-3; v_call: TRBV6-2/TRBV6-3; cdr3_aa: CASSLWTSGRLTSTDTQYF; cdr3_nt: TGTGCCAGCAGCCTGTGGACTAGCGGGAGGCTAACTAGCACAGATACGCAGTATTTT
clone_size: few; d_call: TRBD1; j_call: TRBJ2-1; v_call: TRBV7-8; cdr3_aa: CASSYDRVERGQFF; cdr3_nt: TGTGCCAGCAGCTATGACAGGGTAGAACGGGGGCAGTTCTTC
clone_size: few; d_call: .; j_call: TRBJ1-1; v_call: TRBV6-5; cdr3_aa: CASSYQGSNTEAFF; cdr3_nt: TGTGCCAGCAGTTACCAGGGGTCGAACACTGAAGCTTTCTTT
clone_size: .; d_call: TRBD2; j_call: TRBJ2-7; v_call: TRBV6-5; cdr3_aa: CASSTAGGASYEQYF; cdr3_nt: TGTGCCAGCAGCACTGCCGGGGGGGCGTCCTACGAGCAGTACTTC
clone_size: few; d_call: TRBD1; j_call: TRBJ2-7; v_call: TRBV6-5; cdr3_aa: CASSYSWTGATYEQYF; cdr3_nt: TGTGCCAGCAGTTACTCGTGGACAGGGGCCACGTACGAGCAGTACTTC
clone_size: .; d_call: TRBD2; j_call: TRBJ2-7; v_call: TRBV4-1; cdr3_aa: CASSLKMDKRDSYEQYF; cdr3_nt: TGCGCCAGCAGCCTAAAGATGGATAAGCGGGACTCCTACGAACAGTACTTC
clone_size: many; d_call: .; j_call: TRBJ2-7; v_call: TRBV12-3/TRBV12-4; cdr3_aa: CASTIAGYEQYF; cdr3_nt: TGTGCCAGCACTATCGCCGGCTACGAGCAGTACTTC
clone_size: .; d_call: .; j_call: TRBJ1-6; v_call: TRBV4-2; cdr3_aa: CASSLQTLGNSPLHF; cdr3_nt: TGTGCCAGCAGCCTCCAAACGTTGGGGAATTCACCCCTCCACTTT
clone_size: few; d_call: .; j_call: TRBJ2-1; v_call: TRBV9; cdr3_aa: CASSVGSSSYNEQFF; cdr3_nt: TGTGCCAGCAGCGTTGGATCGAGCTCCTACAATGAGCAGTTCTTC
clone_size: .; d_call: .; j_call: TRBJ2-3; v_call: TRBV7-8; cdr3_aa: CASSGPSTDTQYF; cdr3_nt: TGTGCCAGCAGCGGGCCTAGCACAGATACGCAGTATTTT
clone_size: .; d_call: .; j_call: TRBJ2-2; v_call: TRBV10-2; cdr3_aa: CASQPRPRNTGELFF; cdr3_nt: TGCGCCAGCCAGCCGAGACCCAGGAACACCGGGGAGCTGTTTTTT
clone_size: .; d_call: .; j_call: TRBJ1-1; v_call: TRBV2; cdr3_aa: CASRKTERRTEAFF; cdr3_nt: TGTGCCAGCAGGAAGACTGAAAGACGAACTGAAGCTTTCTTT
clone_size: .; d_call: .; j_call: TRBJ1-2; v_call: TRBV29-1; cdr3_aa: CSVTRTASENYGYTF; cdr3_nt: TGCAGCGTTACCAGGACAGCGTCTGAGAACTATGGCTACACCTTC
clone_size: few; d_call: TRBD1; j_call: TRBJ1-2; v_call: TRBV19; cdr3_aa: CASSQDTGGMGYGYTF; cdr3_nt: TGTGCCAGTAGTCAAGACACAGGGGGCATGGGCTATGGCTACACCTTC
clone_size: few; d_call: .; j_call: TRBJ2-5; v_call: TRBV29-1; cdr3_aa: CSALVETQYF; cdr3_nt: TGCAGCGCCTTAGTAGAGACCCAGTACTTC
clone_size: .; d_call: .; j_call: TRBJ2-1; v_call: TRBV29-1; cdr3_aa: CSVERGAASSYNEQFF; cdr3_nt: TGCAGCGTTGAACGGGGGGCGGCCAGCTCCTACAATGAGCAGTTCTTC
clone_size: many; d_call: .; j_call: TRBJ1-3; v_call: TRBV20-1; cdr3_aa: CSAGRGPSGNTIYF; cdr3_nt: TGCAGTGCCGGCAGGGGTCCCTCTGGAAACACCATATATTTT
clone_size: many; d_call: TRBD1; j_call: TRBJ2-5; v_call: TRBV29-1; cdr3_aa: CSSNGPSGGETQYF; cdr3_nt: TGCAGCTCGAACGGGCCCTCAGGGGGAGAGACCCAGTACTTC
clone_size: many; d_call: .; j_call: TRBJ1-6; v_call: TRBV5-4; cdr3_aa: CASSLASGTNSPLHF; cdr3_nt: TGTGCCAGCAGCTTGGCGTCCGGAACCAATTCACCCCTCCACTTT
clone_size: .; d_call: .; j_call: TRBJ1-4; v_call: TRBV18; cdr3_aa: CASSPLDANEKLFF; cdr3_nt: TGTGCCAGCTCACCACTCGACGCTAATGAAAAACTGTTTTTT
clone_size: few; d_call: .; j_call: TRBJ2-3; v_call: TRBV4-3; cdr3_aa: CASSQDWSLSTDTQYF; cdr3_nt: TGCGCCAGCAGCCAAGATTGGTCTCTGAGCACAGATACGCAGTATTTT
clone_size: .; d_call: .; j_call: TRBJ1-1; v_call: TRBV24-1; cdr3_aa: CATSGAVNTEAFF; cdr3_nt: TGTGCCACCAGCGGGGCCGTGAACACTGAAGCTTTCTTT
clone_size: many; d_call: TRBD2; j_call: TRBJ2-1; v_call: TRBV6-2/TRBV6-3; cdr3_aa: CASRLTTSVYEQFF; cdr3_nt: TGTGCCAGCAGGCTAACGACTAGCGTCTATGAGCAGTTCTTC
clone_size: many; d_call: .; j_call: TRBJ1-6; v_call: TRBV12-3/TRBV12-4; cdr3_aa: CASSLEQNSPLHF; cdr3_nt: TGTGCCAGCAGTTTAGAACAGAATTCACCCCTCCACTTT